The rows below give T cell receptor beta chains drawn from one sample of a study of CD4 T cells in relation to SARS-CoV-2 and coronaviruses. Data came from immunoSEQ multiplex PCR; TCRdb stores just in-frame clones and leaves some out. The data hold about 59,000 clones, with roughly 89% observed a single time. The sequenced material came from memory CD4+ T cells from PBMCs. The source of these receptors is a human donor in good health. Each CDR3 is given with its conserved first and last residue. Each record gives: CDR3 protein, CDR3 DNA, CDR3 length, D gene, clone size, V gene, J gene. D genes are given only for firm matches. A row's size may be missing; if present it is once, few, many or a size class.

CDR3: CATSNREKETQYF
DNA: TGTGCCACCAGCAACAGGGAGAAAGAGACCCAGTACTTC
length: 13
D: -
size: -
V: TRBV24-1
J: TRBJ2-5

CDR3: CASSAKSGSYNEQFF
DNA: TGTGCCAGCAGTGCGAAGTCAGGCTCCTACAATGAGCAGTTCTTC
length: 15
D: -
size: -
V: TRBV2
J: TRBJ2-1

CDR3: CASSLEGQGSYEQYF
DNA: TGTGCCAGCAGCTTAGAGGGACAGGGTAGCTACGAGCAGTACTTC
length: 15
D: TRBD1
size: -
V: TRBV7-2
J: TRBJ2-7

CDR3: CASSGTASGTQYF
DNA: TGTGCCAGTAGCGGGACAGCTTCTGGGACCCAGTACTTC
length: 13
D: TRBD1
size: -
V: TRBV19
J: TRBJ2-5

CDR3: CASSLEGRSNQPQHF
DNA: TGCGCCAGCAGCTTGGAGGGAAGGAGCAATCAGCCCCAGCATTTT
length: 15
D: -
size: few
V: TRBV5-1
J: TRBJ1-5

CDR3: CASSLLGGSSYNEQFF
DNA: TGTGCCAGCAGCTTATTAGGCGGGAGCTCCTACAATGAGCAGTTCTTC
length: 16
D: TRBD2
size: -
V: TRBV13
J: TRBJ2-1

CDR3: CASSHTVGTADTQYF
DNA: TGCGCCAGCAGCCACACGGTGGGTACGGCAGATACGCAGTATTTT
length: 15
D: -
size: -
V: TRBV5-1
J: TRBJ2-3

CDR3: CASSSRGTASRVAEKLFF
DNA: TGTGCCAGTAGTTCGCGAGGGACAGCGTCAAGGGTGGCTGAAAAACTGTTTTTT
length: 18
D: TRBD1
size: -
V: TRBV19
J: TRBJ1-4

CDR3: CASSRPGTGAHEQYF
DNA: TGTGCCAGCTCACGTCCCGGGACAGGGGCCCACGAGCAGTACTTC
length: 15
D: TRBD1
size: -
V: TRBV18
J: TRBJ2-7

CDR3: CASRTTSGGYNEQFF
DNA: TGTGCCAGCAGAACGACTAGCGGGGGGTACAATGAGCAGTTCTTC
length: 15
D: TRBD2
size: -
V: TRBV2
J: TRBJ2-1

CDR3: CASRSSLSYEQYF
DNA: TGTGCCAGCAGGTCCAGCCTCTCCTACGAGCAGTACTTC
length: 13
D: -
size: -
V: TRBV2
J: TRBJ2-7

CDR3: CASSRGQGAGGYEQYF
DNA: TGTGCCAGCAGCCGGGGACAGGGGGCGGGAGGTTACGAGCAGTACTTC
length: 16
D: TRBD1
size: -
V: TRBV3-1/TRBV3-2
J: TRBJ2-7

CDR3: CASSPDRDWYSNQPQHF
DNA: TGTGCCAGCAGCCCGGACCGAGACTGGTATAGCAATCAGCCCCAGCATTTT
length: 17
D: -
size: -
V: TRBV7-2
J: TRBJ1-5

CDR3: CASGTSGRSDTQYF
DNA: TGCGCCAGCGGTACCAGCGGGAGGTCAGATACGCAGTATTTT
length: 14
D: TRBD2
size: -
V: TRBV10-2
J: TRBJ2-3

CDR3: CASSPSGTTNEKLFF
DNA: TGCGCCAGCAGCCCATCCGGGACGACTAATGAAAAACTGTTTTTT
length: 15
D: -
size: -
V: TRBV5-1
J: TRBJ1-4

CDR3: CASSQVDKQETQYF
DNA: TGTGCCAGCAGCCAAGTTGACAAGCAAGAGACCCAGTACTTC
length: 14
D: -
size: -
V: TRBV4-2
J: TRBJ2-5

CDR3: CASSGRTGDTGELFF
DNA: TGCGCCAGCAGCGGTCGGACAGGGGACACCGGGGAGCTGTTTTTT
length: 15
D: TRBD1
size: once
V: TRBV5-1
J: TRBJ2-2

CDR3: CASSGGQGFYEQYF
DNA: TGCGCCAGCAGCGGAGGACAGGGGTTTTACGAGCAGTACTTC
length: 14
D: TRBD1
size: -
V: TRBV5-1
J: TRBJ2-7

CDR3: CAISEQGGYYGYTF
DNA: TGTGCCATCAGTGAACAGGGGGGGTACTATGGCTACACCTTC
length: 14
D: TRBD1
size: -
V: TRBV10-3
J: TRBJ1-2

CDR3: CASSRTTGGSNQPQHF
DNA: TGTGCCAGCAGCCGCACGACAGGGGGGAGCAATCAGCCCCAGCATTTT
length: 16
D: TRBD1
size: once
V: TRBV27
J: TRBJ1-5

CDR3: CASRWGPSNQPQHF
DNA: TGTGCCAGCAGATGGGGCCCGTCCAATCAGCCCCAGCATTTT
length: 14
D: -
size: -
V: TRBV6-5
J: TRBJ1-5

CDR3: CASSYGGTGTVGTQQYF
DNA: TGTGCCAGCAGTTACGGGGGGACCGGGACAGTAGGAACCCAGCAGTACTTC
length: 17
D: -
size: -
V: TRBV6-2/TRBV6-3
J: TRBJ2-7

CDR3: CASSVGGWGGLDTGELFF
DNA: TGTGCCAGCAGCGTAGGAGGCTGGGGGGGCTTGGACACCGGGGAGCTGTTTTTT
length: 18
D: -
size: -
V: TRBV9
J: TRBJ2-2

CDR3: CASKNYLAADTQYF
DNA: TGTGCCAGCAAAAATTATCTAGCGGCAGATACGCAGTATTTT
length: 14
D: TRBD2
size: -
V: TRBV7-2
J: TRBJ2-3

CDR3: CASSRQLTESSYEQYF
DNA: TGTGCCAGCAGCCGCCAATTGACAGAAAGCTCCTACGAGCAGTACTTC
length: 16
D: -
size: -
V: TRBV3-1/TRBV3-2
J: TRBJ2-7

CDR3: CASSPRQGKSDTQYF
DNA: TGTGCCAGCAGTCCACGACAGGGGAAATCAGATACGCAGTATTTT
length: 15
D: TRBD1
size: -
V: TRBV28
J: TRBJ2-3

CDR3: CASSFSGANEQFF
DNA: TGTGCCAGCAGCTTTTCGGGAGCAAATGAGCAGTTCTTC
length: 13
D: -
size: -
V: TRBV7-9
J: TRBJ2-1

CDR3: CASSEATSGSAEQYF
DNA: TGTGCCAGCAGTGAAGCGACGAGCGGGAGCGCCGAGCAGTACTTC
length: 15
D: TRBD2
size: -
V: TRBV2
J: TRBJ2-7

CDR3: CASSLVRGSYEQYF
DNA: TGTGCCAGCAGCTTAGTGCGGGGGAGCTACGAGCAGTACTTC
length: 14
D: TRBD2
size: -
V: TRBV11-2
J: TRBJ2-7

CDR3: CASSWDAKTGELFF
DNA: TGTGCCAGTAGTTGGGACGCCAAAACCGGGGAGCTGTTTTTT
length: 14
D: -
size: -
V: TRBV7-3
J: TRBJ2-2

CDR3: CASSVVPGSSGANVLTF
DNA: TGTGCCAGCAGCGTAGTGCCAGGGAGCTCTGGGGCCAACGTCCTGACTTTC
length: 17
D: -
size: -
V: TRBV9
J: TRBJ2-6

CDR3: CASSLAGGRTDTQYF
DNA: TGCGCCAGCAGCCTAGCGGGAGGACGCACAGATACGCAGTATTTT
length: 15
D: TRBD2
size: -
V: TRBV5-1
J: TRBJ2-3

CDR3: CASSDGQAINEKLFF
DNA: TGTGCCAGCAGCGATGGACAGGCGATTAATGAAAAACTGTTTTTT
length: 15
D: TRBD1
size: -
V: TRBV7-9
J: TRBJ1-4

CDR3: CASSVTEGTTDTQYF
DNA: TGTGCCAGCAGCGTAACCGAGGGGACCACAGATACGCAGTATTTT
length: 15
D: -
size: -
V: TRBV9
J: TRBJ2-3

CDR3: CASSRQGVRSEQYF
DNA: TGTGCCAGTAGCAGGCAGGGGGTCCGTAGCGAGCAGTACTTC
length: 14
D: TRBD1
size: -
V: TRBV19
J: TRBJ2-7

CDR3: CASTSGRGYYNEQFF
DNA: TGTGCCAGCACTAGCGGGAGGGGATACTACAATGAGCAGTTCTTC
length: 15
D: TRBD2
size: -
V: TRBV19
J: TRBJ2-1

CDR3: CASSSTGGRNQPQHF
DNA: TGTGCCAGCAGTTCAACAGGGGGCCGAAATCAGCCCCAGCATTTT
length: 15
D: TRBD1
size: few
V: TRBV6-6
J: TRBJ1-5

CDR3: CASTLGGIGYTF
DNA: TGTGCCAGCACCTTGGGAGGGATCGGCTACACCTTC
length: 12
D: -
size: -
V: TRBV5-5
J: TRBJ1-2

CDR3: CASSEFGRFSYNEQFF
DNA: TGTGCCAGCAGTGAATTCGGGAGATTCTCCTACAATGAGCAGTTCTTC
length: 16
D: -
size: -
V: TRBV2
J: TRBJ2-1

CDR3: CASSINSRGLYGYTF
DNA: TGTGCCAGTAGTATAAATTCCCGAGGACTCTATGGCTACACCTTC
length: 15
D: -
size: -
V: TRBV19
J: TRBJ1-2

CDR3: CASRGTATQYF
DNA: TGTGCCAGCAGGGGGACAGCTACGCAGTATTTT
length: 11
D: TRBD1
size: -
V: TRBV2
J: TRBJ2-3

CDR3: CASSPPGSPYEQYF
DNA: TGTGCCAGCTCACCACCAGGTTCTCCCTACGAGCAGTACTTC
length: 14
D: -
size: -
V: TRBV18
J: TRBJ2-7

CDR3: CASSLPGSNEKLFF
DNA: TGTGCCAGCTCCCTCCCAGGTTCTAATGAAAAACTGTTTTTT
length: 14
D: -
size: -
V: TRBV28
J: TRBJ1-4

CDR3: CASSSGLAGTTEFF
DNA: TGTGCCAGCAGCTCCGGACTAGCGGGAACGACGGAGTTCTTC
length: 14
D: TRBD2
size: -
V: TRBV7-3
J: TRBJ2-1

CDR3: CASSPYYRVGKSTDTQYF
DNA: TGTGCCAGCAGTCCCTACTACAGGGTAGGGAAAAGCACAGATACGCAGTATTTT
length: 18
D: -
size: -
V: TRBV27
J: TRBJ2-3

CDR3: CASSQVPRGDTIYF
DNA: TGCGCCAGCAGTCAGGTACCGAGGGGGGACACCATATATTTT
length: 14
D: -
size: -
V: TRBV23-1
J: TRBJ1-3

CDR3: CASSTTGNSNQPQHF
DNA: TGCGCCAGCAGCACGACAGGGAATAGCAATCAGCCCCAGCATTTT
length: 15
D: TRBD1
size: -
V: TRBV5-1
J: TRBJ1-5

CDR3: CASSRGSKSGANVLTF
DNA: TGTGCCAGCAGTCGGGGCTCCAAGTCTGGGGCCAACGTCCTGACTTTC
length: 16
D: -
size: -
V: TRBV27
J: TRBJ2-6

CDR3: CASSLSREQYF
DNA: TGTGCCAGCAGTTTATCAAGAGAGCAGTACTTC
length: 11
D: -
size: -
V: TRBV28
J: TRBJ2-7

CDR3: CASSKSMVFRLMGNTIYF
DNA: TGTGCCAGCAGCAAAAGTATGGTATTCAGGCTGATGGGAAACACCATATATTTT
length: 18
D: -
size: once
V: TRBV21-1
J: TRBJ1-3